This T cell receptor beta chain comes out of a study of beta chain features in type 1 diabetes (dated by TCRdb to 2016 to 2018). Broadly, across the study: Mean age, gender distribution, total cell number and subset yield did not differ between patients and healthy donors. A total of over 90,000,000 sorted cells were examined across all samples, and a strong correlation was observed between cell number per subset and RNA yield. The study compared the TCRB repertoires of sorted circulating CD4+ T cell subsets in recently diagnosed type 1 diabetes patients with those in matched healthy donors. Regulatory and stem cell-like memory subsets were obtained from only 8 patients and about eight healthy donors, while naive and central memory subsets were obtained from all 28 donors.

With regard to this clone: It has no known antigen specificity. No base quality information exists; no much larger clone differs at one position.

Each donor gave one peripheral blood draw, roughly 110 mL on average, collected into heparinised tubes. Using a panel that included CD45RO, CCR7, CD25, CD127, CD95 and CD27, naive, central memory, regulatory and stem cell-like memory CD4+ T cells were sorted on a BD FACSAria II. All sorted populations exceeded 95% purity. PBMCs were separated immediately by Lymphoprep density gradient centrifugation and were stained directly, without being cultured. So that batch effects would be minimized, each experiment stained and sorted samples in pairs, pairing one healthy donor with one patient. What the study reported, not specific to this receptor: Because the HLA sub-analyses included only small numbers of individuals, any influence of HLA type on TCRB rearrangement was left unresolved. At VDJ recombination sites, type 1 diabetes patients had fewer insertions and more deleted nucleotides, which implies abnormalities in thymic rearrangement. PCR may preferentially amplify shorter templates, but because patient and control samples were amplified and corrected together, any resulting skew would affect both groups equally. Type 1 diabetes patients showed a moderate but significant shortening of TCRB CDR3 length in all four CD4+ subsets. Naive, central memory and regulatory TCRB repertoires appeared more similar among patients than among healthy donors. Because cDNA was sequenced instead of genomic DNA, activated cells with high expression could be over-represented, although the groups did not differ in activation or CD3 levels.

The High Capacity cDNA Reverse Transcription Kit was used to reverse transcribe all of the isolated RNA, meaning that expressed TCRB transcripts were what got sequenced. Deep immunoSEQ sequencing was performed on naive, central memory and regulatory T cell samples, with an average of roughly 3.3 million total reads per sample. After sorted cells were lysed in RLT buffer, RNA was extracted with DNase-treated RNeasy Micro or Mini kits, with the choice depending on cell number. Each cell subset was processed on its own to prevent cross-contamination, while patient and healthy donor samples were processed together. The immunoSEQ multiplex PCR was used to amplify TCRB sequences from cDNA, generating 87-bp fragments that spanned the CDR3 region. Amplicons were sequenced on the Illumina HiSeq platform. As for how the authors treated the data: PCR bias was corrected computationally using synthetic template baselines, and reads within Hamming distance 2 were collapsed, with unmergeable singletons discarded. Reads were aligned against IMGT to assign V, D and J genes, CDR3 length and insertions or deletions at six rearrangement sites. Clonotype counts were normalized to sorted cell number within each subset before computing true diversity and Gini coefficients with the tcR R package. The overlap coefficient, calculated on TCRB nucleotide sequences, was used to quantify repertoire sharing. Out-of-frame TCRB sequences from naive cells were analyzed as a proxy for the pre-selection repertoire. The table was pulled from immuneACCESS by TCRdb, which kept in-frame rearrangements only. Such tables lose some clones; where checked, under half of the loss comes from unresolved V genes, and the rest has no known cause. V and J calls and clone size are those listed in that table; D and trimming were worked out from the DNA. The sample profile shows a few hundred thousand clones; roughly 14% of them were found once. The top ten hold under 0.04% of the sample.

Trimming takes 1 base from V and 3 bases from J, and the germline ends sit 7 bases apart. Including cysteine and phenylalanine, the CDR3 has 13 amino acids. CDR3 DNA only is kept here, 39 bases in frame from base 1. Based on the germline V gene (reference sequence), the CDR1 and CDR2 sequences are PRHDT and FYEKMQ. The sequenced material came from naive CD4+ T cells from blood. The sample's cell subset or site label, in plain terms: true naive CD4+ T cells. Here the chain combines TRBV13 and TRBJ2-7; the D segment cannot be called with confidence. This TCR was sampled from a man younger than 40 in good health. CDR3 loop: CASSLVSRYEQYF. The base sequence is TGTGCCAGCAGCTTAGTAAGTCGCTACGAGCAGTACTTC.